This entry features one T cell receptor beta chain sequence. The data were obtained in a study of cytomegalovirus exposure and HLA in healthy donors. V was clipped by 4 bases and J by 5 bases, with 13 bases between them. CDR1 and CDR2 (germline): SGHNT, YYREEE (reference sequence). This CDR3 spans 13 amino acids. Primers: 60 Vbeta forward and 13 Jbeta reverse. Method: immunoSEQ multiplex PCR; TCRdb's copy keeps in-frame clones and lacks some. In the table there are more than 95,000 clones, around 65% of which are singletons. The rearrangement links TRBV5-4 to TRBJ2-7; D is perhaps TRBD2 (5 bases). The source material was PBMCs. The clonotype originates from a woman between 45 and 65 years old in good health and CMV-seronegative. CDR3 residues: CASSPDSHHEQYF. The CDR3 coding sequence is TGTGCCAGCAGCCCGGACTCCCACCACGAGCAGTACTTC.